The present T cell receptor (beta chain) was sequenced within a study of cytomegalovirus exposure and HLA in healthy donors. CDR1 and CDR2 from the germline V gene are SGHTA and FQGTGA. V was pared by 6 bases and J by 7 bases, with 13 bases of the junction left unmatched. This CDR3 has 16 amino acids. The study ran its PCR with 60 Vbeta and 13 Jbeta primers. This table comes from immunoSEQ multiplex PCR, and its TCRdb copy is limited to in-frame clones, with some not included. The sample lists over 150,000 clones; roughly 80% were seen once. The clonotype comes from a woman in her 30s in good health and CMV-seropositive. This rearrangement joins TRBV7-3 to TRBJ2-1; 9 bases are shared with TRBD2. The sequenced material came from PBMCs. The CDR3: CASSSRAGGLGNEQFF. CDR3 DNA: TGTGCCAGCAGTTCCCGAGCGGGGGGACTTGGGAATGAGCAGTTCTTC.